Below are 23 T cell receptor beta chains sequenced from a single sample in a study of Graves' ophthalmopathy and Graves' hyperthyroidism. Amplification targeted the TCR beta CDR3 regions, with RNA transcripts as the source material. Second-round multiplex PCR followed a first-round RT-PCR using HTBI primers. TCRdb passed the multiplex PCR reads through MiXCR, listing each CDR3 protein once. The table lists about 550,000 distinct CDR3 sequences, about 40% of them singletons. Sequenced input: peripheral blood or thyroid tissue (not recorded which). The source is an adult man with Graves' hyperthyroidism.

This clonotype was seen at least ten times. The CDR3 DNA reads TGTGCCAGCAGTGAATCAGGGGGCGGCTATGGCTACACCTTC. Residues: CASSESGGGYGYTF. V and J are TRBV25-1 and TRBJ1-2; 8 bases are a match to TRBD1. The CDR3 has 14 amino acids. CDR1 and CDR2 (germline): MGHDK, SYGVNS. Trimming removed 1 base from V and 4 bases from J; junction bases left unmatched: 2.

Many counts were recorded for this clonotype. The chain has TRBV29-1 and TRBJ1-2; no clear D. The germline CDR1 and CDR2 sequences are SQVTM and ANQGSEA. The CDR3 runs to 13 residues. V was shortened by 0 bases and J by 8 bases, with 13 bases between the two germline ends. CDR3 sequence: CSVEDREIRGYTF. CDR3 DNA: TGCAGCGTTGAAGATAGGGAGATCAGGGGCTACACCTTC.

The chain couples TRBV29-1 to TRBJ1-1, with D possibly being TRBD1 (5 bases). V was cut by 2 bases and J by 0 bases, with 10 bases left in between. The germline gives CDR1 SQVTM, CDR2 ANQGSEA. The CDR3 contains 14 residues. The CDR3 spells CSVETGGMNTEAFF. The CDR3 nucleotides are TGCAGCGTTGAAACGGGGGGGATGAACACTGAAGCTTTCTTT.

CDR3 DNA: TGCAGCGTTGACCGGGGGGCGAGCACAGATACGCAGTATTTT. This gives the protein CSVDRGASTDTQYF. The J gene is TRBJ2-3, the V gene TRBV29-1; possible D gene TRBD2, 7 bases. The ends were cut back, 3 bases at V and 0 bases at J, with 10 bases in the middle. Germline values: CDR1 SQVTM, CDR2 ANQGSEA. The CDR3 consists of 14 residues.

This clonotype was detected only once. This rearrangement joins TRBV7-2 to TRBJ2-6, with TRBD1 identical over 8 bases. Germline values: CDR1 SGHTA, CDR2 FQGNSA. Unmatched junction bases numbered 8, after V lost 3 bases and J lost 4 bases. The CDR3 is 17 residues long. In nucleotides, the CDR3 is TGTGCCAGCAGCTTGCGGGACAGGTCGAGGGGGGCCAACGTCCTGACTTTC. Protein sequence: CASSLRDRSRGANVLTF.

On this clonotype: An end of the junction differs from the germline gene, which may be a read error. In DNA form, the CDR3 reads TGTACCAGCAGCCAGACTAGCGGGGGAGTGGGGGAGACCCAGTACTTC. Its translation is CTSSQTSGGVGETQYF. The genes are TRBV2 and TRBJ2-5; 12 nucleotides align to TRBD2. This CDR3 has 16 amino acids. Germline lookup yields CDR1 SNHLY and CDR2 FYNNEI.

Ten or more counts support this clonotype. The CDR3 region has the DNA TGTGCCACCAGTGGCCGCTCTGGGGCCAACGTCCTGACTTTC. Translating gives CATSGRSGANVLTF. The chain is built from TRBV24-1 and TRBJ2-6; D gene ambiguous. Germline CDR1 is KGHDR and CDR2 is SFDVKD. There are 14 residues in the CDR3. V lost 5 bases, J lost 0 bases, and 4 bases lay in between.

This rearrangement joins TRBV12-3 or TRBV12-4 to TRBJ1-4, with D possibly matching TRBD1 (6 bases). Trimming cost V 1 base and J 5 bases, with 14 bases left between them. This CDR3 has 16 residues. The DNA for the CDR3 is TGTGCCAGCAGTTTAGGGCCGGGACACAGGAATGAAAAACTGTTTTTT. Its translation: CASSLGPGHRNEKLFF.

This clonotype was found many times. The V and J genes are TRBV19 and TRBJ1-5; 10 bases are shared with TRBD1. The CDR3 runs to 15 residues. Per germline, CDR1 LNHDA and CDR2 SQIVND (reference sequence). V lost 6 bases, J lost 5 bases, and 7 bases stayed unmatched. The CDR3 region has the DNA TGTGCCAGTAGCACCACCGGGACAGGGGATCAGCCCCAGCATTTT. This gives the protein CASSTTGTGDQPQHF.

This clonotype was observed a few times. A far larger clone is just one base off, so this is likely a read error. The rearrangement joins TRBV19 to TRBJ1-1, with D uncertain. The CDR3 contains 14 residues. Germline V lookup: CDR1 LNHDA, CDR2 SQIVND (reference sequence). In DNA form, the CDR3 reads TGTGCCAGTAGTCTCGGAGGGCAGTACACTGAAACTTTCTTT. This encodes CASSLGGQYTETFF.

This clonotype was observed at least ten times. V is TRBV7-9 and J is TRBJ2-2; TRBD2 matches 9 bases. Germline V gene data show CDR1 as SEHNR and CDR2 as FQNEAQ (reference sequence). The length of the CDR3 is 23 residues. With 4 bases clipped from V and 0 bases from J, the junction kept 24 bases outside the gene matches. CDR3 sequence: CASSSDGGRTVATSGTNTGELFF. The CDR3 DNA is TGTGCCAGCAGCTCCGACGGTGGACGGACTGTTGCGACTAGCGGAACGAACACCGGGGAGCTGTTTTTT.

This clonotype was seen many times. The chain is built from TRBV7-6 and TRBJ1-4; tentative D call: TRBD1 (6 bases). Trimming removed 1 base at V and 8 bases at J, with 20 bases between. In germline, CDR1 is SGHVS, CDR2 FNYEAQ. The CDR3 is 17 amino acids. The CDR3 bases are TGTGCCAGCAGCTTAGACGCGTGGGGCAGGGGTAACGAAAAACTGTTTTTT. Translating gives CASSLDAWGRGNEKLFF.

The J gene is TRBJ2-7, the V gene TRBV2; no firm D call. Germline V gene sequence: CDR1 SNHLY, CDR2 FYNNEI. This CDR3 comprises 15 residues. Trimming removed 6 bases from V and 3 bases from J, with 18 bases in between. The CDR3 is CASRIGPGRVYEQYF. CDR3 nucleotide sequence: TGTGCCAGCAGGATCGGACCCGGCAGAGTCTACGAGCAGTACTTC.

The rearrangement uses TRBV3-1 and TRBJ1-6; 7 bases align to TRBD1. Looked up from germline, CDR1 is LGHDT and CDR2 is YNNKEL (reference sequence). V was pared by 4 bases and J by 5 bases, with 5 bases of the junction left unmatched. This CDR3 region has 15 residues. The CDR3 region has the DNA TGTGCCAGCAGCCCTGACAGGGCCCATAATTCACCCCTCCACTTT. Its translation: CASSPDRAHNSPLHF.

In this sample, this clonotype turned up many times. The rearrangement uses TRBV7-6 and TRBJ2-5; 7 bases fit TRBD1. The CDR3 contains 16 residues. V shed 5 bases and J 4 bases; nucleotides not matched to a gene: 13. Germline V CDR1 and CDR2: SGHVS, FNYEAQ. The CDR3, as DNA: TGTGCCAGCAGCCGACCGACAGGGTACGGTGGAGAGACCCAGTACTTC. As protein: CASSRPTGYGGETQYF.

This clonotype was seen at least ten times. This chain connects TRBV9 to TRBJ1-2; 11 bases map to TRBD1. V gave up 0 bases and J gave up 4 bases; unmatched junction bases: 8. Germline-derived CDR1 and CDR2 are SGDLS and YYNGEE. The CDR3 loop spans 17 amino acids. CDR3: CASSVGTGGSGIYGYTF. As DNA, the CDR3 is TGTGCCAGCAGCGTAGGGACAGGGGGCTCCGGTATCTATGGCTACACCTTC. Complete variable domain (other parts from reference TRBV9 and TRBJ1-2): DSGVTQTPKHLITATGQRVTLRCSPRSGDLSVYWYQQSLDQGLQFLIQYYNGEERAKGNILERFSAQQFPDLHSELNLSSLELGDSALYFCASSVGTGGSGIYGYTFGSGTRLTVV.

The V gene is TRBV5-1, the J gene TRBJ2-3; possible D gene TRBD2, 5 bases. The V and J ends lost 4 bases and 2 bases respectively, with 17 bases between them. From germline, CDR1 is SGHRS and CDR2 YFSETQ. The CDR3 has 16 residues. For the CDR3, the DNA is TGCGCCAGCAGCCCGGCCCCTAGCAGCCTCACAGATACGCAGTATTTT. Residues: CASSPAPSSLTDTQYF.

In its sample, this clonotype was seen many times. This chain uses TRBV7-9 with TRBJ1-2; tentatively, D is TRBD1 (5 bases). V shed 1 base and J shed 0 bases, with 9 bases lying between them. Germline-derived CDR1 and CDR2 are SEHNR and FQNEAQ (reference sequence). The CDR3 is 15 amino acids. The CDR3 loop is CASSLGQQPNYGYTF. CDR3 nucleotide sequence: TGTGCCAGCAGCTTAGGACAGCAACCTAACTATGGCTACACCTTC.

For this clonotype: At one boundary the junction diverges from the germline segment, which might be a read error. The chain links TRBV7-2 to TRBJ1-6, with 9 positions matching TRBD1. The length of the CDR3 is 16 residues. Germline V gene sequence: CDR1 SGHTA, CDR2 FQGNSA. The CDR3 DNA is TGTGCGAGCAGCTTGGACGGAGGACAGGGGTATTCACCCCTCCACTTT. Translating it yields CASSLDGGQGYSPLHF.

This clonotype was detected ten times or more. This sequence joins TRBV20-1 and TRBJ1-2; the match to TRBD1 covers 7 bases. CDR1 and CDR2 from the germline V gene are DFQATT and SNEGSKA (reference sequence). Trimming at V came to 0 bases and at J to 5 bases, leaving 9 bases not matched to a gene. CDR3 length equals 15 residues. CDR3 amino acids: CSARDSKTGWYGYTF. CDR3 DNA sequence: TGCAGTGCTAGAGATTCTAAGACAGGGTGGTATGGCTACACCTTC.

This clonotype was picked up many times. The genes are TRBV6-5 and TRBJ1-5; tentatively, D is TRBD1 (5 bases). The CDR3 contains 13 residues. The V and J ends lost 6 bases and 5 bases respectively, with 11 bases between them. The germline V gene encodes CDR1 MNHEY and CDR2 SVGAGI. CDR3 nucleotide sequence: TGTGCCAGCAGCCGGGGACCCTATCAGCCCCAGCATTTT. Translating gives CASSRGPYQPQHF.

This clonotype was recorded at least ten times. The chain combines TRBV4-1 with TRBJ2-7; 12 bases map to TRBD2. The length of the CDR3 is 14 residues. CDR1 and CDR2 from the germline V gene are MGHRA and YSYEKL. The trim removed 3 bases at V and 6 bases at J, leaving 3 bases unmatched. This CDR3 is CASSQTSGRVEQYF. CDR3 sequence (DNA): TGCGCCAGCAGCCAGACTAGCGGGAGAGTCGAGCAGTACTTC.

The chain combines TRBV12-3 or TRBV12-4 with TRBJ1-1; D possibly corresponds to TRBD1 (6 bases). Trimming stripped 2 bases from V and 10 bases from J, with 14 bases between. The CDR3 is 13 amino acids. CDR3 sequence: CASSLTLTGRAFF. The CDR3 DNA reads TGTGCCAGCAGTTTAACCCTTACAGGGAGAGCTTTCTTT.